This T cell receptor (beta chain) was identified in a study of OX40 agonist ivuxolimab in advanced cancers. CDR1 WNHNN and CDR2 SYGVQD come from the germline V gene (reference sequence). V trimming: 8 bases; J trimming: 2 bases; junction bases outside the gene matches: 5. This CDR3 comprises 15 residues. Profiling relied on immunoSEQ multiplex PCR, and the TCRdb table lists in-frame clones only, not all of them. The sample holds under 150,000 clones; around 93% are singletons and the top ten take approximately 1%. The chain recombines TRBV10-1 with TRBJ2-2, with TRBD1 identical over 10 bases. This specimen consisted of CD4+ or CD8+ T cells sorted from blood, obtained in a trial of the OX40 agonist ivuxolimab. This clonotype was obtained from an adult with an advanced solid tumor such as melanoma, head and neck, liver or kidney cancer. CDR3 coding DNA: TGCGCCAGCGGGGGACAGGGGTTCAACACCGGGGAGCTGTTTTTT. Its protein is CASGGQGFNTGELFF.